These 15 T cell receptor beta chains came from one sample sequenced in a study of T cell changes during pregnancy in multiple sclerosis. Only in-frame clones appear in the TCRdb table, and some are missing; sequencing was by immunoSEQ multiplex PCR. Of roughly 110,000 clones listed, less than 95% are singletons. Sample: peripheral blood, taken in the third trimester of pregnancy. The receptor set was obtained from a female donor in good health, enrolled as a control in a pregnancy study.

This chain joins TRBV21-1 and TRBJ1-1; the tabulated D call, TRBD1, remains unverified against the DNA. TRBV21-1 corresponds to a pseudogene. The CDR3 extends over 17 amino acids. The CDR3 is CASSKKGHKWGNTGAFF. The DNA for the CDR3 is TGTGCCAGCAGCAAAAAAGGACATAAATGGGGAAATACAGGGGCTTTCTTT.

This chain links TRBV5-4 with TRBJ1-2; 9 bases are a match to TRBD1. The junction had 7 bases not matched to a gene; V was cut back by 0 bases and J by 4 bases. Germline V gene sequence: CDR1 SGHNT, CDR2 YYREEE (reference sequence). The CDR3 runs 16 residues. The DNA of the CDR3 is TGTGCCAGCAGCTTGGCGGGACAGGGTATCGGCTATGGCTACACCTTC. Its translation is CASSLAGQGIGYGYTF.

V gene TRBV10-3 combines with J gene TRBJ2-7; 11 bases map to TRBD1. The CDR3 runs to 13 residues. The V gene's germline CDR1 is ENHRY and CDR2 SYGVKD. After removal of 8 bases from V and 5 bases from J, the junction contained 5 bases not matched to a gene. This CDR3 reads CAIRDRGSDEQYF. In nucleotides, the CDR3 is TGTGCCATCCGGGACAGGGGGTCCGACGAGCAGTACTTC.

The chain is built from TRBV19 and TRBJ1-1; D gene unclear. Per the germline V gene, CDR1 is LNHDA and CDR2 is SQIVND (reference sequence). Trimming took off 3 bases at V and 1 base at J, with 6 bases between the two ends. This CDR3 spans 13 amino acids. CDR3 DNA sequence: TGTGCCAGTAGTATCGTCAGGAACACTGAAGCTTTCTTT. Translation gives CASSIVRNTEAFF.

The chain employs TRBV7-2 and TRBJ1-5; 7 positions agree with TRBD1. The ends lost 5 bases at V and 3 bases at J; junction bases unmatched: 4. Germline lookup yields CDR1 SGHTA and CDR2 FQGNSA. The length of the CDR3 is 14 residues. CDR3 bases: TGTGCCAGCAGCACGGGACAGCCCAATCAGCCCCAGCATTTT. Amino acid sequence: CASSTGQPNQPQHF.

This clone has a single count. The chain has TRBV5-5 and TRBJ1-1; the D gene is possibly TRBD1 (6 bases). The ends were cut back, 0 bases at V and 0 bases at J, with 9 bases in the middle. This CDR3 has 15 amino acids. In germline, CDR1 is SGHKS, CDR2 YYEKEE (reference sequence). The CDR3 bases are TGTGCCAGCAGCTTGGGACAGGCCATGAACACTGAAGCTTTCTTT. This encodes CASSLGQAMNTEAFF.

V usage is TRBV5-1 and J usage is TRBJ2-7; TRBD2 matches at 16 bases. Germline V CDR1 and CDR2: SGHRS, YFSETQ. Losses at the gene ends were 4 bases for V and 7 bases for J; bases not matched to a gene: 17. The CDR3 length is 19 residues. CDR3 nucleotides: TGCGCCAGCAGCCGATACGGGACTAGCGGGGGGGCTGTTCGTCTGGAGCAGTACTTC. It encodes CASSRYGTSGGAVRLEQYF.

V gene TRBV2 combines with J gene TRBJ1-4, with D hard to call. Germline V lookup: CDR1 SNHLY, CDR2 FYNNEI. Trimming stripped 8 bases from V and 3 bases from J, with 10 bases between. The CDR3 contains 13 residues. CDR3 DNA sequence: TGTGCCAGCCATCAGGAGGCTAATGAAAAACTGTTTTTT. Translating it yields CASHQEANEKLFF.

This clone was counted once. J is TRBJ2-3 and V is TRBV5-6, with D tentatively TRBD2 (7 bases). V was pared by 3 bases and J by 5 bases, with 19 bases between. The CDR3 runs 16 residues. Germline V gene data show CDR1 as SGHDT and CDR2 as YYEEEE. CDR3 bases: TGTGCCAGCAGCTCGATTAAAGGGGGGGGCAAAGATACGCAGTATTTT. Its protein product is CASSSIKGGGKDTQYF.

Here the CDR3 reads CASSLSQGDAGELFF. For the CDR3, the DNA is TGCGCCAGCAGCTTGTCGCAGGGGGACGCCGGGGAGCTGTTTTTT. This chain links TRBV5-1 with TRBJ2-2, with 7 nucleotides matching TRBD1. The CDR3 sequence is 15 residues long. The V and J ends lost 1 base and 6 bases, in that order; junction bases with no gene match: 6. Germline values: CDR1 SGHRS, CDR2 YFSETQ.

The CDR3 nucleotides read TGTGCCAGCAGCTTAGCGAGGTACGAGCAGTACTTC. Amino acids: CASSLARYEQYF. The chain uses TRBV7-2 and TRBJ2-7; D ambiguous. Deletions cut 0 bases from V and 4 bases from J, with 4 bases between. This CDR3 has 12 amino acids. CDR1 and CDR2 (germline): SGHTA, FQGNSA.

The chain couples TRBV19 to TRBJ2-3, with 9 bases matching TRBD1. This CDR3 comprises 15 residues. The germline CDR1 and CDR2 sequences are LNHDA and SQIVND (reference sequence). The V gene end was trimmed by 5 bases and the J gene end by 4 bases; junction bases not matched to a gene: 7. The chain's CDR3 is CASSHLRQGADTQYF. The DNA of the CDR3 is TGTGCCAGTAGTCATCTAAGACAGGGGGCAGATACGCAGTATTTT.

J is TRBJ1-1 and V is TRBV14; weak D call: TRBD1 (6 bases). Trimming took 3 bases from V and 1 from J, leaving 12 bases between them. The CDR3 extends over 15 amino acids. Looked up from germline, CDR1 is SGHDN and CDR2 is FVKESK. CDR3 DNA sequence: TGTGCCAGCAGCCATCAGGGGAAGGGGAACACTGAAGCTTTCTTT. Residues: CASSHQGKGNTEAFF.

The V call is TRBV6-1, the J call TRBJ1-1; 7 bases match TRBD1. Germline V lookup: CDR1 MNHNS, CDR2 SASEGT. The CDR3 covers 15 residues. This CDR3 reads CASQAPGGENTEAFF. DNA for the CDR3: TGTGCATCCCAGGCCCCAGGGGGTGAGAACACTGAAGCTTTCTTT.

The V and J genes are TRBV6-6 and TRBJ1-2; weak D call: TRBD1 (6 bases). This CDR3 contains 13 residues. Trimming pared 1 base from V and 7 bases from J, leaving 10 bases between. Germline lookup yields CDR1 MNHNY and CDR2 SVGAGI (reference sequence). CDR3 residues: CASSYFTGSGYTF. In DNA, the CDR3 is TGTGCCAGCAGTTACTTTACAGGGTCTGGCTACACCTTC.